This TCR beta chain appears in the sequencing data of a study of metastatic and nonmetastatic thyroid tumors. Authors' analysis steps: For papillary thyroid cancer, a distant-metastasis classifier was constructed from CDR3 differences observed across clinicopathological groups. TCRdb used MiXCR to call clones anew from the PCR reads. Here the V and J calls rest on TCRdb's processing, not on the authors' analysis. Of over 15,000 clones in the sample, roughly 30% were seen once. Study results and caveats: For both blood and tumor, malignant thyroid tumors reportedly showed significantly higher TCR beta diversity than benign nodules did.

No treatment of any kind had been given to any patient before thyroid surgery. Many counts were recorded for this clone. Its antigen is unknown. Germline V gene sequence: CDR1 SEHNR, CDR2 FQNEAQ (reference sequence). The CDR3 loop spans 14 amino acids. J lost 7 bases, V lost 2 bases, and 7 bases had no gene match. Sample: tumor tissue. The sequence came from a female donor with papillary thyroid cancer or a benign thyroid nodule (not recorded which). Some clones in this sample may be carry-over from other donors' samples. The V call is TRBV7-9, the J call TRBJ1-1; 7 nucleotides agree with TRBD1. CDR3 sequence: CASSLPGQRGEAFF. For the CDR3, the DNA is TGTGCCAGCAGCTTACCGGGACAGCGTGGTGAAGCTTTCTTT.